Below, 30 T cell receptor beta chains from the same sample are listed, as sequenced in a study of radiotherapy plus CTLA-4 blockade in lung cancer. Using immunoSEQ multiplex PCR, the repertoire was profiled, and TCRdb retains in-frame clones only, with some absent. This table holds about 28,000 clones, about 79% found once. The sequences come from peripheral blood, collected from a patient treated with radiotherapy plus ipilimumab. These receptors were collected from a human donor with non-small cell lung cancer that progressed on radiotherapy plus ipilimumab.

The chain employs TRBV11-2 and TRBJ1-2; 7 bases match TRBD1. V gave up 5 bases and J gave up 0 bases; unmatched junction bases: 6. The CDR3 totals 15 residues. CDR1 and CDR2 from the germline V gene are SGHAT and FQNNGV. The CDR3 DNA sequence: TGTGCCAGCAGCCAAACAGGGGCAACTAACTATGGCTACACCTTC. Amino acids: CASSQTGATNYGYTF.

By frequency in the sample, this clone is hyperexpanded. The J gene is TRBJ2-7, the V gene TRBV27; D unclear. The V end lost 0 bases, the J end lost 2 bases, and 11 bases lay between the germline ends. There are 15 residues in the CDR3. Germline V lookup: CDR1 MNHEY, CDR2 SMNVEV (reference sequence). The CDR3 region has the DNA TGTGCCAGCAGTTTATCGATGGGCAGTCCCTACGAGCAGTACTTC. Translation: CASSLSMGSPYEQYF.

The chain employs TRBV9 and TRBJ2-7; D uncertain. The ends were cut back, 0 bases at V and 4 bases at J, with 17 bases in the middle. The CDR3 sequence is 16 residues long. Germline values: CDR1 SGDLS, CDR2 YYNGEE. CDR3 DNA sequence: TGTGCCAGCAGCGTAGGCCCATTAGGTACAACGTACGAGCAGTACTTC. Translated: CASSVGPLGTTYEQYF.

The rearrangement links TRBV18 to TRBJ2-4, with D perhaps assigned TRBD1 or TRBD2 (5 bases each). Germline V gives CDR1 KGHSH, CDR2 LQKENI. The V gene lost 0 bases and the J gene lost 6 bases, with 12 bases spanning the gap. The CDR3 consists of 15 residues. The CDR3 loop reads CASSPPRGILNIQYF. DNA for the CDR3: TGTGCCAGCTCACCACCGAGGGGAATACTAAACATTCAGTACTTC.

V is TRBV14 and J is TRBJ2-5; D is ambiguous. V gave up 4 bases and J gave up 5 bases, with 11 bases separating them. The CDR3 has 13 residues. CDR1 and CDR2 from the germline V gene are SGHDN and FVKESK. CDR3 region: CASSPFSVETQYF. The CDR3 DNA is TGTGCCAGCAGCCCTTTTTCCGTGGAGACCCAGTACTTC.

This clone appeared a few times. The genes are TRBV7-6 and TRBJ2-3, with D unresolved. Germline V gene sequence: CDR1 SGHVS, CDR2 FNYEAQ. V gave up 4 bases and J gave up 4 bases, with 9 bases separating them. The CDR3 length is 13 residues. The CDR3 sequence: CASSSIGADTQYF. The CDR3 DNA is TGTGCCAGCAGCTCCATCGGCGCAGATACGCAGTATTTT.

The chain employs TRBV5-1 and TRBJ2-7; the match to TRBD2 covers 10 bases. From germline, CDR1 is SGHRS and CDR2 YFSETQ. The CDR3 length is 16 residues. With V trimmed by 0 bases and J by 6 bases, 9 bases remained unmatched. For the CDR3, the DNA is TGCGCCAGCAGCTTGGGGGTTCTAGCGGGAGCGGGCGAGCAGTACTTC. Encoded protein: CASSLGVLAGAGEQYF. The full variable domain, in which reference TRBV5-1 and TRBJ2-7 provide the parts outside the CDR3, is KAGVTQTPRYLIKTRGQQVTLSCSPISGHRSVSWYQQTPGQGLQFLFEYFSETQRNKGNFPGRFSGRQFSNSRSEMNVSTLELGDSALYLCASSLGVLAGAGEQYFGPGTRLTVT.

The rearrangement joins TRBV29-1 to TRBJ2-7; 13 bases line up with TRBD2. Losses at the gene ends were 3 bases for V and 2 bases for J; bases not matched to a gene: 4. The CDR3 covers 15 residues. Germline CDR1 is SQVTM and CDR2 is ANQGSEA. The CDR3 is CSVDEGTSGTYEQYF. DNA of the CDR3: TGCAGCGTTGATGAGGGGACTAGCGGGACCTACGAGCAGTACTTC.

The CDR3 reads CASKPGQLLYGYTF. The CDR3 DNA sequence: TGTGCCAGCAAACCGGGACAGCTTCTCTATGGCTACACCTTC. The chain employs TRBV6-5 and TRBJ1-2; 7 positions match TRBD1. There are 14 residues in the CDR3. Germline V lookup: CDR1 MNHEY, CDR2 SVGAGI. V was pared by 7 bases and J by 4 bases, with 9 bases of the junction left unmatched.

This clone was detected only once. The chain links TRBV28 to TRBJ1-1; possible D gene TRBD1, 6 bases. Per germline, CDR1 MDHEN and CDR2 SYDVKM. The CDR3 contains 15 residues. The V end was cut by 5 bases, the J end by 4 bases, with 17 bases between. CDR3 region: CASSVMQGFGTEAFF. The CDR3 DNA reads TGTGCCAGCAGTGTAATGCAGGGGTTTGGCACTGAAGCTTTCTTT. Drawing the rest from reference TRBV28 and TRBJ1-1, the complete variable domain is DVKVTQSSRYLVKRTGEKVFLECVQDMDHENMFWYRQDPGLGLRLIYFSYDVKMKEKGDIPEGYSVSREKKERFSLILESASTNQTSMYLCASSVMQGFGTEAFFGQGTRLTVV.

Sample share makes this clone medium-sized. This chain joins TRBV7-6 and TRBJ2-7, with D tentatively TRBD1 or TRBD2 (5 bases each). Germline lookup yields CDR1 SGHVS and CDR2 FNYEAQ. Trimming removed 5 bases from V and 3 bases from J, with 11 bases in between. The CDR3 consists of 13 residues. CDR3 loop: CASSPGPNYEQYF. The CDR3 nucleotides read TGTGCCAGCAGCCCGGGGCCTAACTACGAGCAGTACTTC.

The gene calls are TRBV4-1 and TRBJ2-5; 8 bases fit TRBD2. Germline CDR1 is MGHRA and CDR2 is YSYEKL. With V trimmed by 4 bases and J by 3 bases, 13 bases remained unmatched. CDR3 size: 17 residues. The DNA of the CDR3 is TGCGCCAGCAGCCTAAGAGTGGGTCCACTAGCGGAAGAGACCCAGTACTTC. Translated, it gives CASSLRVGPLAEETQYF.

The chain links TRBV28 to TRBJ2-2; D gene uncertain. The CDR3 covers 14 residues. The germline gives CDR1 MDHEN, CDR2 SYDVKM. Trimming left V 5 bases short and J 5 bases short, with 12 bases between. For the CDR3, the DNA is TGTGCCAGCAGTCCCGCCGATGGAACCGGGGAGCTGTTTTTT. Translated, it gives CASSPADGTGELFF.

The chain is built from TRBV2 and TRBJ2-3; D uncertain. With 8 bases removed from V and 2 bases from J, the gap between germline ends came to 17 bases. Germline V gene sequence: CDR1 SNHLY, CDR2 FYNNEI. The length of the CDR3 is 15 residues. The DNA for the CDR3 is TGTGCCAGCGAACCATACGGGCCCTACACAGATACGCAGTATTTT. Its protein is CASEPYGPYTDTQYF.

V is TRBV7-8 and J is TRBJ2-6, with D hard to call. The CDR3 is 13 amino acids. Trimming pared 5 bases from V and 5 bases from J, leaving 7 bases between. Looked up from germline, CDR1 is SGHVS and CDR2 is FQNEAQ. CDR3 sequence (DNA): TGTGCCAGCAGCCCCCGCTGGGCCAACGTCCTGACTTTC. Protein product: CASSPRWANVLTF.

The CDR3 here is CAISESGIYNEQFF. The CDR3 DNA reads as TGTGCCATCAGTGAGTCCGGGATCTACAATGAGCAGTTCTTC. This chain joins TRBV10-3 and TRBJ2-1, with D possibly matching TRBD2 (5 bases). CDR3 length: 14 amino acids. Germline CDR1 ENHRY, CDR2 SYGVKD. The ends were cut back, 0 bases at V and 3 bases at J, with 6 bases in the middle.

In this sample, this clone turned up a few times. The chain carries TRBV27 and TRBJ1-2, with D maybe TRBD1 (5 bases). The CDR3 loop spans 13 amino acids. Deletions cut 6 bases from V and 0 bases from J, with 8 bases between. Germline CDR1 and CDR2: MNHEY and SMNVEV (reference sequence). CDR3 protein: CASRDNPNYGYTF. CDR3 DNA sequence: TGTGCCAGCAGGGACAACCCTAACTATGGCTACACCTTC.

V is TRBV11-1 and J is TRBJ1-1; D gene uncertain. From germline, CDR1 is SGHAT and CDR2 FQDESV (reference sequence). The CDR3 contains 14 residues. Trimming took off 2 bases at V and 1 base at J, with 8 bases between the two ends. The CDR3 reads CASSLQPKNTEAFF. The CDR3 DNA reads as TGTGCCAGCAGCTTACAGCCTAAGAACACTGAAGCTTTCTTT.

The chain recombines TRBV19 with TRBJ2-2; a weak D match, TRBD2 (5 bases). This CDR3 is 14 amino acids long. Trimming took off 2 bases at V and 3 bases at J, with 7 bases between the two ends. Germline values: CDR1 LNHDA, CDR2 SQIVND (reference sequence). Here the CDR3 reads CASSIQEDTGELFF. DNA for the CDR3: TGTGCCAGTAGTATACAGGAGGACACCGGGGAGCTGTTTTTT.

The chain carries TRBV6-5 and TRBJ1-2; no clear D. Trimming pared 0 bases from V and 7 bases from J, leaving 9 bases between. The germline V gene has CDR1 MNHEY and CDR2 SVGAGI. The CDR3 spans 13 residues. The chain's CDR3 is CASSYSNWGGYTF. For the CDR3, the DNA is TGTGCCAGCAGTTACTCAAACTGGGGTGGCTACACCTTC.

The chain couples TRBV18 to TRBJ2-1; weak D call: TRBD1 (6 bases). The CDR3 covers 17 residues. Trimming took off 4 bases at V and 0 bases at J, with 16 bases between the two ends. Germline V gene sequence: CDR1 KGHSH, CDR2 LQKENI. CDR3: CASSRSNTGSSYNEQFF. Written as DNA, the CDR3 is TGTGCCAGCTCACGATCGAATACAGGGAGCTCCTACAATGAGCAGTTCTTC. Complete variable domain (other parts from reference TRBV18 and TRBJ2-1): NAGVMQNPRHLVRRRGQEARLRCSPMKGHSHVYWYRQLPEEGLKFMVYLQKENIIDESGMPKERFSAEFPKEGPSILRIQQVVRGDSAAYFCASSRSNTGSSYNEQFFGPGTRLTVL.

A word on this clone: A read error may produce the germline difference seen at one junction end. The V gene is TRBV7-7, the J gene TRBJ1-2; D gene unclear. CDR3 length equals 11 residues. CDR1 SSHAT and CDR2 FNYEAQ come from the germline V gene (reference sequence). The CDR3 loop is CASSLTLGYTF. The CDR3 DNA reads as TGTGCTAGCAGCTTAACTCTTGGCTACACCTTC.

V is TRBV5-6 and J is TRBJ2-2, with no clear D. The CDR3 length is 13 residues. Germline assignment: CDR1 SGHDT and CDR2 YYEEEE. Trimming stripped 0 bases from V and 2 bases from J, with 2 bases between. The CDR3 DNA reads as TGTGCCAGCAGCTTGGATAACACCGGGGAGCTGTTTTTT. Translation: CASSLDNTGELFF.

The chain employs TRBV20-1 and TRBJ1-2; D remains ambiguous. The CDR3 runs to 9 residues. Germline V gives CDR1 DFQATT, CDR2 SNEGSKA (reference sequence). The germline V and J ends were trimmed by 8 bases and 3 bases, with 4 bases remaining between them. For the CDR3, the DNA is TGCAGTCCCGACTATGGCTACACCTTC. It specifies CSPDYGYTF.

The rearrangement links TRBV6-1 to TRBJ2-2; 7 nucleotides match TRBD1. From germline, CDR1 is MNHNS and CDR2 SASEGT. The CDR3 runs to 14 residues. V was clipped by 8 bases and J by 1 base; unmatched bases: 4. As DNA, the CDR3 is TGTGCCAGCGTACAGGGGCAGAACACCGGGGAGCTGTTTTTT. It specifies CASVQGQNTGELFF.

This rearrangement joins TRBV6-1 to TRBJ2-5; TRBD1 aligns across 8 bases. V gave up 2 bases and J gave up 5 bases; unmatched junction bases: 7. CDR1 and CDR2 (germline): MNHNS, SASEGT. The CDR3 is 15 residues long. The CDR3 is CASSETTGDTETQYF. The CDR3 DNA follows: TGTGCCAGCAGTGAAACGACAGGGGATACGGAGACCCAGTACTTC.

This clone was recorded only once. The chain combines TRBV7-2 with TRBJ1-1; D is ambiguous. CDR1 is SGHTA, CDR2 FQGNSA, per germline. Trimming left V 2 bases short and J 3 bases short, with 13 bases between. CDR3 length: 15 residues. In DNA form, the CDR3 reads TGTGCCAGCAGCTTAACCCTAGGAGGATACACTGAAGCTTTCTTT. It yields the protein CASSLTLGGYTEAFF.

This sequence joins TRBV18 and TRBJ2-6; unclear D gene. Germline V CDR1 and CDR2: KGHSH, LQKENI. Trimming cost V 2 bases and J 4 bases, with 6 bases left between them. CDR3 length: 14 amino acids. CDR3 region: CASSPGVGANVLTF. CDR3 in DNA: TGTGCCAGCTCACCAGGGGTGGGGGCCAACGTCCTGACTTTC.

The chain has TRBV28 and TRBJ1-1, with D possibly TRBD1 on 6 matching bases. The CDR3 has 13 amino acids. Germline V gene data show CDR1 as MDHEN and CDR2 as SYDVKM. V was clipped by 6 bases and J by 4 bases, with 12 bases between them. The CDR3 loop is CASSGEGVTEAFF. The CDR3 DNA sequence: TGTGCCAGCAGCGGGGAGGGGGTCACTGAAGCTTTCTTT.

With regard to this clone: The missing conserved phenylalanine or tryptophan at the end of this CDR3 makes a read error likely. Because the CDR3's place on the DNA is in doubt, the DNA is left out and the CDR3 is given as listed by TCRdb. The genes are TRBV9 and TRBJ1-2; the DNA was not compared with TRBD1, the D call given in the table. CDR1 and CDR2 from the germline V gene are SGDLS and YYNGEE. The CDR3 comprises 11 residues, both ends counted. CDR3 loop: CASSVEAQGKD.